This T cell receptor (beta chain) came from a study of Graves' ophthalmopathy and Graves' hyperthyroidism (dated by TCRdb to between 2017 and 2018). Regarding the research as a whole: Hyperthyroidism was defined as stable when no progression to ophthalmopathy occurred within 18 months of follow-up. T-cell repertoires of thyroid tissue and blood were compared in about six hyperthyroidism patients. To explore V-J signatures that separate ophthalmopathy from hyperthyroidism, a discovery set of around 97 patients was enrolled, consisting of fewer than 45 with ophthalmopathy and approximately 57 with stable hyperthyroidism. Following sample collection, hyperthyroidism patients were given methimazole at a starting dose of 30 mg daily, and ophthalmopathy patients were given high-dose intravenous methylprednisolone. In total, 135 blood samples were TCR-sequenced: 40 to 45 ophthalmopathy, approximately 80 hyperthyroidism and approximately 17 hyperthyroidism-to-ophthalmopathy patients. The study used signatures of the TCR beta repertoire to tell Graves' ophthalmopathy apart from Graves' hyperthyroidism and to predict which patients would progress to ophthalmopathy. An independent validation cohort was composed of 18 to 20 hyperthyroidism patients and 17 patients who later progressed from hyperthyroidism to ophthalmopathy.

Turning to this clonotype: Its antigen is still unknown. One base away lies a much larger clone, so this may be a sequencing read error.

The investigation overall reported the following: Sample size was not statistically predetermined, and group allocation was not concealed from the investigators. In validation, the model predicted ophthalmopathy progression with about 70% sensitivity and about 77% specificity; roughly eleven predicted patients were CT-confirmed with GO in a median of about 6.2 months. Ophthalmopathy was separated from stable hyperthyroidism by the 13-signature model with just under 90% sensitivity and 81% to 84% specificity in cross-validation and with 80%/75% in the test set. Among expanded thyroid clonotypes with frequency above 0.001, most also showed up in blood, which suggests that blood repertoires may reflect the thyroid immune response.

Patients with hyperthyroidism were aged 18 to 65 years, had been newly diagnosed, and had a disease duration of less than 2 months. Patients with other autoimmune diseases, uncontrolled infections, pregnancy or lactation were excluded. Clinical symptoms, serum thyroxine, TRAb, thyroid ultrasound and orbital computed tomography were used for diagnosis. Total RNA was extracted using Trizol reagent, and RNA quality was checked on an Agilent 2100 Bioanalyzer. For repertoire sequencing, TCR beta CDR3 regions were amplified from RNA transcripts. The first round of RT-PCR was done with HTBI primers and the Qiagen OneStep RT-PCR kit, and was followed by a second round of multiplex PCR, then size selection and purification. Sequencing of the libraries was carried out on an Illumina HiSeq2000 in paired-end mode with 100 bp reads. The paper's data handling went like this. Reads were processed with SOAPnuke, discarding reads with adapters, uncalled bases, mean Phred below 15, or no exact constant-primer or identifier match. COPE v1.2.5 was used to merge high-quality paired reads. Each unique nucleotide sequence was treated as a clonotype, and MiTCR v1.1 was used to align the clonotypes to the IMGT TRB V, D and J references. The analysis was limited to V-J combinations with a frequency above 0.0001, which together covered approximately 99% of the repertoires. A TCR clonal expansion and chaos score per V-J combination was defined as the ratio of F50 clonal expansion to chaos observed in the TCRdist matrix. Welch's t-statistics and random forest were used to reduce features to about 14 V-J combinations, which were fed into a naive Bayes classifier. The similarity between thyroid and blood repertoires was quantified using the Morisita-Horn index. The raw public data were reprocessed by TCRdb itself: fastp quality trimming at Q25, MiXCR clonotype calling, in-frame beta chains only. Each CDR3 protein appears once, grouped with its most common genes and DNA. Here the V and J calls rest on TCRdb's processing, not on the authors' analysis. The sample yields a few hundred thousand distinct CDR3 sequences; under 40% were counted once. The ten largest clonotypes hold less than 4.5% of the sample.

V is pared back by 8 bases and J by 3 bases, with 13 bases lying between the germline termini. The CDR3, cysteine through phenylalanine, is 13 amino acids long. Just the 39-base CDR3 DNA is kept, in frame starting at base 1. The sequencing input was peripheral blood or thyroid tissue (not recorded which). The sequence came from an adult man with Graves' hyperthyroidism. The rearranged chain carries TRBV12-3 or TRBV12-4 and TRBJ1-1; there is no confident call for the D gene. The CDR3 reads CASGPGLDTEAFF. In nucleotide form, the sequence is TGTGCCAGCGGTCCTGGTTTGGACACTGAAGCTTTCTTT.